Described below is a single T cell receptor (beta chain) sequence and its context. The sample is drawn from a study of T cells in Graves' hyperthyroidism and ophthalmopathy. Regions amplified from RNA transcripts were the TCR beta CDR3 regions. HTBI primers were used for first-round RT-PCR of the TCR CDR3. TCRdb used MiXCR to reprocess the multiplex PCR reads, holding one entry per CDR3 protein. Of about 250,000 distinct CDR3 sequences in the sample, around 26% are singletons; the top ten hold 35%. V lost 6 bases and J 1 base, leaving 9 bases between the germline ends. The CDR3 loop spans 13 amino acids. Patients showing uncontrolled infection, other autoimmune disease, pregnancy or lactation were ineligible. PBMCs were sourced from approximately 9.3 ml fresh peripheral blood.

Sequences were obtained from blood. V and J are TRBV12-3 or TRBV12-4 and TRBJ2-5, with D perhaps matching TRBD1 (5 bases). This clonotype was obtained from a middle-aged woman with Graves' ophthalmopathy. Written as DNA, the CDR3 is TGTGCCAGCAGGAGACAGATCCAAGAGACCCAGTACTTC. Translated: CASRRQIQETQYF.